Below, 31 T cell receptor beta chains from the same sample are listed, as sequenced in a study of T cell changes during pregnancy in multiple sclerosis. TCRdb keeps only in-frame clones here, not all; method: immunoSEQ multiplex PCR. Seen here are fewer than 30,000 clones, roughly 92% observed once, and the top ten hold 0.71%. The sequencing here drew on CD4+ T cells from peripheral blood mononuclear cells, taken in the first trimester of pregnancy. These TCRs come from a female donor with multiple sclerosis, enrolled in a pregnancy study.

The chain uses TRBV9 and TRBJ1-1; 9 bases are shared with TRBD1. With 3 bases clipped from V and 1 base from J, the junction kept 7 bases outside the gene matches. The CDR3 totals 16 residues. Germline V lookup: CDR1 SGDLS, CDR2 YYNGEE. CDR3 bases: TGTGCCAGCAGCGGAACCGGGACAGGGTCGAACACTGAAGCTTTCTTT. It encodes CASSGTGTGSNTEAFF.

The rearrangement joins TRBV4-3 to TRBJ2-3; 10 bases match TRBD2. With 4 bases clipped from V and 5 bases from J, the junction kept 18 bases outside the gene matches. CDR1 and CDR2 from the germline V gene are LGHNA and YSLEER. The length of the CDR3 is 19 residues. CDR3 region: CASSLQGPAGGTWQDTQYF. CDR3 nucleotides: TGCGCCAGCAGCCTCCAGGGGCCAGCGGGGGGGACTTGGCAAGATACGCAGTATTTT.

The genes are TRBV10-1 and TRBJ2-5; 9 positions match TRBD1. V trimming: 4 bases; J trimming: 1 base; junction bases outside the gene matches: 4. Germline V lookup: CDR1 WNHNN, CDR2 SYGVQD (reference sequence). The CDR3 runs 15 residues. The CDR3 DNA reads as TGCGCCAGCAGTGGGGGACAGGGACCCCAAGAGACCCAGTACTTC. Amino acids: CASSGGQGPQETQYF.

The sample holds one count of this clone. V and J are TRBV7-2 and TRBJ1-1; D perhaps matches TRBD1 (5 bases). The CDR3 contains 14 residues. Germline V CDR1 and CDR2: SGHTA, FQGNSA. Trimming removed 5 bases from V and 1 base from J, with 11 bases in between. The CDR3 DNA reads as TGTGCCAGCAGCCCCGTGGGGGGGAACACTGAAGCTTTCTTT. This codes for CASSPVGGNTEAFF.

This clone was detected only once. The chain recombines TRBV18 with TRBJ2-3; 10 bases match TRBD2. Germline V gene lookup returns CDR1 KGHSH and CDR2 LQKENI. The CDR3 consists of 16 residues. With 5 bases clipped from V and 1 base from J, the junction kept 6 bases outside the gene matches. For the CDR3, the DNA is TGTGCCAGCTCAACAAGCGGGGGGGCCGGCACAGATACGCAGTATTTT. Translating gives CASSTSGGAGTDTQYF.

CDR3 DNA sequence: TGTGCCAGCAGCGTAAGTTGGGACAGGGAAAACAGCACTGAAGCTTTCTTT. Its translation is CASSVSWDRENSTEAFF. This rearrangement joins TRBV9 to TRBJ1-1, with 9 bases identical to TRBD1. The J segment lost 4 bases and the V segment lost 1 base, leaving 11 bases of the junction unmatched. CDR3 length: 17 residues. The germline gives CDR1 SGDLS, CDR2 YYNGEE.

The sample holds one count of this clone. The chain joins TRBV27 to TRBJ1-4; TRBD1 matches 7 bases. Germline-derived CDR1 and CDR2 are MNHEY and SMNVEV (reference sequence). The CDR3 runs to 14 residues. Trimming took 4 bases from V and 4 from J; bases not matched to a gene: 3. CDR3 bases: TGTGCCAGCAGTTCGACAGGGATTAATGAAAAACTGTTTTTT. It codes for CASSSTGINEKLFF.

The rearrangement uses TRBV28 and TRBJ2-2; a weak D match, TRBD1 (6 bases). Germline CDR1 is MDHEN and CDR2 is SYDVKM. With 3 bases removed from V and 7 bases from J, the gap between germline ends came to 24 bases. This CDR3 has 18 amino acids. CDR3 nucleotide sequence: TGTGCCAGCAGTTTTTTTCTTACTTGGGGGCGTACCAGCGGGGAGCTGTTTTTT. Its translation: CASSFFLTWGRTSGELFF.

The chain combines TRBV30 with TRBJ1-2, with TRBD1 matching over 7 bases. The CDR3 consists of 14 residues. The V and J ends lost 4 bases and 5 bases, in that order; junction bases with no gene match: 10. Looked up from germline, CDR1 is GTSNPN and CDR2 is SVGIG (reference sequence). The CDR3 loop reads CAWTGPGQIYGYTF. The CDR3 DNA reads as TGTGCCTGGACGGGTCCGGGACAGATTTATGGCTACACCTTC.

J is TRBJ1-1 and V is TRBV7-3; TRBD1 is a possible D gene (5 bases). This CDR3 spans 14 amino acids. V lost 3 bases and J 4 bases, leaving 12 bases between the germline ends. Germline assignment: CDR1 SGHTA and CDR2 FQGTGA. The CDR3 region has the DNA TGTGCCAGCAGCTTGGGGGGACCGATCACTGAAGCTTTCTTT. As protein: CASSLGGPITEAFF. The whole variable domain, filled in from reference TRBV7-3 and TRBJ1-1, reads GAGVSQTPSNKVTEKGKYVELRCDPISGHTALYWYRQSLGQGPEFLIYFQGTGAADDSGLPNDRFFAVRPEGSVSTLKIQRTERGDSAVYLCASSLGGPITEAFFGQGTRLTVV.

The chain uses TRBV7-8 and TRBJ1-2, with 7 bases aligning to TRBD1. Looked up from germline, CDR1 is SGHVS and CDR2 is FQNEAQ. J was trimmed by 5 bases and V by 7 bases; bases with no gene match: 7. CDR3 length: 13 residues. The CDR3 region is CASTRDRRYGYTF. CDR3 coding DNA: TGTGCCAGCACACGGGACAGACGTTATGGCTACACCTTC.

This sequence joins TRBV29-1 and TRBJ1-5; TRBD1 matches at 9 bases. CDR1 and CDR2 from the germline V gene are SQVTM and ANQGSEA. V shed 5 bases, J shed 0 bases, and the junction held 5 bases outside the gene matches. The CDR3 contains 15 residues. CDR3 bases: TGCAGCGTTATACAGGGGGCGAGTAGCAATCAGCCCCAGCATTTT. It translates to CSVIQGASSNQPQHF.

This clone was observed a few times. The chain joins TRBV6-1 to TRBJ2-7; D is unresolved. CDR1 and CDR2 (germline): MNHNS, SASEGT. Trimming removed 4 bases at V and 3 bases at J, with 7 bases between. The CDR3 sequence is 12 residues long. Here the CDR3 reads CASSARFYEQYF. CDR3 nucleotides: TGTGCCAGCAGTGCCCGGTTCTACGAGCAGTACTTC.

The genes are TRBV7-9 and TRBJ1-2; possibly TRBD1 for D (6 bases). The CDR3 length is 13 residues. The germline V gene has CDR1 SEHNR and CDR2 FQNEAQ (reference sequence). With 5 bases removed from V and 6 bases from J, the gap between germline ends came to 13 bases. CDR3 nucleotides: TGTGCCAGCAGCCGTCAGGGGAAGGATGGCTACACCTTC. Translation: CASSRQGKDGYTF.

The V and J genes are TRBV25-1 and TRBJ2-7; 9 bases are a match to TRBD2. CDR3 length: 15 residues. The V segment lost 6 bases and the J segment 7 bases; nucleotides outside the gene matches: 13. The V gene's germline CDR1 is MGHDK and CDR2 SYGVNS. The CDR3 DNA is TGTGCCAGCAGCGTCACAGGGGCGCGGGGGGGGGAGCAGTACTTC. Its translation is CASSVTGARGGEQYF.

This chain connects TRBV25-1 to TRBJ2-7, with D possibly TRBD1 on 6 matching bases. Germline-derived CDR1 and CDR2 are MGHDK and SYGVNS. Trimming stripped 4 bases from V and 2 bases from J, with 12 bases between. The CDR3 consists of 14 residues. CDR3: CASSGTVGPYEQYF. The CDR3 DNA is TGTGCCAGCAGTGGGACAGTTGGCCCCTACGAGCAGTACTTC.

The V gene is TRBV6-4, the J gene TRBJ2-1, with D possibly being TRBD2 (5 bases). This CDR3 is built from 13 residues. Germline CDR1 MRHNA, CDR2 SNTAGT. V was shortened by 6 bases and J by 8 bases, with 14 bases between the two germline ends. CDR3 amino acids: CASSDTRFHEQFF. CDR3 DNA: TGTGCCAGCAGCGATACTAGATTCCATGAGCAGTTCTTC.

V is TRBV6-6 and J is TRBJ1-1; no clear D. Between the trimmed V and J ends, which lost 11 bases and 8 bases, there was a span of 21 bases. This CDR3 has 13 amino acids. The germline gives CDR1 MNHNY, CDR2 SVGAGI (reference sequence). CDR3 nucleotide sequence: TGTGCCGTCTCCCCCCTGTCCGGGGAGGAAGCTTTCTTT. It codes for CAVSPLSGEEAFF.

This sequence joins TRBV2 and TRBJ2-7; D unresolved. The CDR3 totals 12 residues. The germline V and J ends were trimmed by 7 bases and 4 bases, with 11 bases remaining between them. The germline V gene encodes CDR1 SNHLY and CDR2 FYNNEI. CDR3 DNA: TGTGCCAGCACCCCAGGTTTTTACGAGCAGTACTTC. Its translation: CASTPGFYEQYF.

The chain carries TRBV7-9 and TRBJ2-7; D might be TRBD2 (5 bases). The V end lost 5 bases, the J end lost 2 bases, and 16 bases lay between the germline ends. The CDR3 covers 15 residues. The germline CDR1 and CDR2 sequences are SEHNR and FQNEAQ (reference sequence). The CDR3 protein is CASSPSPRGAYEQYF. The CDR3 coding sequence is TGTGCCAGCAGCCCCAGCCCCCGGGGAGCCTACGAGCAGTACTTC.

The gene calls are TRBV10-2 and TRBJ2-2; D is unresolved. CDR3 length: 13 residues. Trimming removed 4 bases from V and 6 bases from J, with 9 bases in between. Germline V CDR1 and CDR2: WSHSY, SAAADI. CDR3 region: CASSVAHAGELFF. CDR3 in DNA: TGCGCCAGCAGTGTAGCCCATGCCGGGGAGCTGTTTTTT.

V is TRBV12-5 and J is TRBJ1-1; TRBD1 agrees at 9 bases. The length of the CDR3 is 17 residues. Germline-derived CDR1 and CDR2 are LGHNT and FRNRAP. V was pared by 3 bases and J by 0 bases, with 8 bases of the junction left unmatched. CDR3 sequence reads: CASGFHGDRAMNTEAFF. In DNA, the CDR3 is TGTGCTAGTGGTTTCCACGGGGACAGGGCCATGAACACTGAAGCTTTCTTT.

The chain links TRBV20-1 to TRBJ2-3; weak D call: TRBD1 (6 bases). Trimming took 7 bases from V and 5 from J, leaving 10 bases between them. Germline assignment: CDR1 DFQATT and CDR2 SNEGSKA (reference sequence). CDR3 length equals 11 residues. The CDR3 DNA sequence: TGCAGTGGTCGGGACAAAGATACGCAGTATTTT. This codes for CSGRDKDTQYF.

The chain employs TRBV4-2 and TRBJ1-6, with TRBD1 matching over 9 bases. From germline, CDR1 is LGHNA and CDR2 YNFKEQ. The CDR3 covers 16 residues. Trimming removed 0 bases from V and 12 bases from J; junction bases left unmatched: 9. Here the CDR3 DNA reads TGTGCCAGCAGCCAAGATCTAAGGATGGGACAGGGACCCCTCCACTTT. It specifies CASSQDLRMGQGPLHF.

The chain carries TRBV28 and TRBJ1-3, with D perhaps TRBD1 (5 bases). Germline loops: CDR1 MDHEN, CDR2 SYDVKM. The V and J ends lost 9 bases and 2 bases respectively, with 11 bases between them. This CDR3 region has 13 residues. DNA for the CDR3: TGTGCCAGTATCGGGACTGCTGGAAACACCATATATTTT. Translation gives CASIGTAGNTIYF.

The chain couples TRBV28 to TRBJ1-3; no clear D gene. CDR3 length equals 12 residues. Trimming removed 8 bases at V and 7 bases at J, with 12 bases between. Germline V gene lookup returns CDR1 MDHEN and CDR2 SYDVKM. The CDR3 region is CASARTWNTIYF. CDR3 in DNA: TGTGCCAGCGCTCGAACTTGGAACACCATATATTTT.

This chain connects TRBV7-3 to TRBJ2-1, with 13 bases lining up with TRBD2. V trimming: 5 bases; J trimming: 10 bases; junction bases outside the gene matches: 5. Germline lookup yields CDR1 SGHTA and CDR2 FQGTGA. The CDR3 length is 14 residues. The CDR3 here is CASSPLAGGREQFF. DNA for the CDR3: TGTGCCAGCAGCCCACTAGCGGGGGGGCGAGAGCAGTTCTTC.

In this sample, this clone turned up once. The chain combines TRBV5-1 with TRBJ1-5, with no clear D. The CDR3 has 14 residues. Trimming cost V 5 bases and J 8 bases, with 17 bases left between them. In germline, CDR1 is SGHRS, CDR2 YFSETQ. The CDR3 spells CASSEDTGLKPQHF. The CDR3, as DNA: TGCGCCAGCAGTGAAGATACGGGTTTGAAGCCCCAGCATTTT.

The chain has TRBV11-3 and TRBJ2-7; D might be TRBD2 (5 bases). CDR3 size: 12 residues. The germline V and J ends were trimmed by 2 bases and 5 bases, with 7 bases remaining between them. Germline V CDR1 and CDR2: SGHNT, YENEEA. The CDR3 DNA is TGTGCCAGCAGCTTAACCGGGGACGAGCAGTACTTC. As protein: CASSLTGDEQYF.

The chain has TRBV21-1 and TRBJ1-2; the DNA was not used to check the table's D call, TRBD1. TRBV21-1 is shown as a pseudogene. This CDR3 is 16 amino acids long. This chain's CDR3 is CASSKGLRGPNYGYTF. In DNA form, the CDR3 reads TGTGCCAGCAGCAAAGGCCTCAGGGGGCCAAACTATGGCTACACCTTC.

V usage is TRBV4-2 and J usage is TRBJ1-5; D uncertain. Germline V CDR1 and CDR2: LGHNA, YNFKEQ. V shed 1 base and J shed 0 bases, with 10 bases lying between them. The CDR3 totals 16 residues. CDR3 residues: CASSQGREYSNQPQHF. The CDR3, as DNA: TGTGCCAGCAGCCAAGGTCGGGAATATAGCAATCAGCCCCAGCATTTT.